Presented here are 13 T cell receptor beta chains from one specimen sequenced in a study of blood T cell repertoires in COVID-19. Assay: immunoSEQ multiplex PCR; the TCRdb copy retains only in-frame clones and omits some. The repertoire holds around 220,000 clones, with around nine tenths as singletons. The sequenced material came from PBMCs or T cells enriched from blood (not recorded which). The receptors derive from a woman aged 18-29 years who had recovered from COVID-19.

V gene TRBV12-3 or TRBV12-4 combines with J gene TRBJ1-1, with D unresolved. The V and J ends lost 5 bases and 4 bases respectively, with 11 bases between them. This CDR3 is 13 amino acids long. CDR3 protein: CASSAGWSTEAFF. The CDR3 nucleotides are TGTGCCAGCAGTGCCGGTTGGAGCACTGAAGCTTTCTTT.

The chain couples TRBV11-1 to TRBJ2-1, with 8 bases identical to TRBD2. The junction had 3 bases not matched to a gene; V was cut back by 0 bases and J by 8 bases. CDR1 is SGHAT and CDR2 is FQDESV in the germline V gene (reference sequence). The CDR3 totals 14 residues. The CDR3 coding sequence is TGTGCCAGCAGCTTAGCGCGGGAGGCCCATGAGCAGTTCTTC. This encodes CASSLAREAHEQFF.

The sample holds one count of this clone. V gene TRBV4-2 combines with J gene TRBJ2-3, with unresolved D. Germline CDR1 is LGHNA and CDR2 is YNFKEQ. Trimming removed 0 bases from V and 3 bases from J, with 7 bases in between. This CDR3 is built from 14 residues. CDR3 region: CASSQDEETDTQYF. CDR3 DNA sequence: TGTGCCAGCAGCCAAGATGAGGAGACAGATACGCAGTATTTT.

The V call is TRBV3-1 (or the pseudogene TRBV3-2), the J call TRBJ2-7, with D tentatively TRBD2 (5 bases). V lost 4 bases to trimming and J lost 6 bases, with 13 bases between them. This CDR3 comprises 13 residues. The germline V gene encodes CDR1 LGHDT and CDR2 YNNKEL (reference sequence). CDR3 loop: CASSPLTRAEQYF. The CDR3 region has the DNA TGTGCCAGCAGCCCCCTTACTAGGGCCGAGCAGTACTTC.

The chain carries TRBV20-1 and TRBJ1-1; 9 bases match TRBD1. The CDR3 is 11 amino acids. The V gene's germline CDR1 is DFQATT and CDR2 SNEGSKA (reference sequence). In DNA form, the CDR3 reads TGCATGACGACAGGGGGGACTGAAGCTTTCTTT. It encodes CMTTGGTEAFF.

The chain combines TRBV18 with TRBJ1-3, with D tentatively TRBD1 (6 bases). CDR1 is KGHSH and CDR2 is LQKENI in the germline V gene. The CDR3 consists of 16 residues. V lost 5 bases to trimming and J lost 1 base, with 15 bases between them. The chain's CDR3 is CASSSRLQGSGNTIYF. CDR3 DNA sequence: TGTGCCAGCTCATCAAGATTACAGGGATCTGGAAACACCATATATTTT. Looking up the rest from reference TRBV18 and TRBJ1-3 gives the full variable domain: NAGVMQNPRHLVRRRGQEARLRCSPMKGHSHVYWYRQLPEEGLKFMVYLQKENIIDESGMPKERFSAEFPKEGPSILRIQQVVRGDSAAYFCASSSRLQGSGNTIYFGEGSWLTVV.

The chain couples TRBV9 to TRBJ2-1; perhaps TRBD2 as D (5 bases). Germline V gene lookup returns CDR1 SGDLS and CDR2 YYNGEE. The V gene lost 4 bases and the J gene lost 4 bases, with 12 bases spanning the gap. The CDR3 length is 14 residues. The CDR3 nucleotides are TGTGCCAGCAGCACCGGACTGGGTTACAATGAGCAGTTCTTC. Protein: CASSTGLGYNEQFF.

Comment on this clone: Other DNA sequences in this sample translate to the same CDR3. The chain combines TRBV18 with TRBJ1-1; D is undetermined. In germline, CDR1 is KGHSH, CDR2 LQKENI. V was cut by 3 bases and J by 1 base, with 6 bases left in between. The CDR3 has 13 residues. CDR3 in DNA: TGTGCCAGCTCACCTCTCCGGAACACTGAAGCTTTCTTT. It encodes CASSPLRNTEAFF.

The chain employs TRBV7-9 and TRBJ2-3; no clear D. Per the germline V gene, CDR1 is SEHNR and CDR2 is FQNEAQ (reference sequence). The V gene lost 5 bases and the J gene lost 6 bases, with 9 bases spanning the gap. The CDR3 contains 12 residues. CDR3 protein: CASSPLADTQYF. CDR3 bases: TGTGCCAGCAGCCCCCTTGCGGATACGCAGTATTTT.

The rearrangement uses TRBV5-4 and TRBJ1-2, with D perhaps TRBD1 (5 bases). V lost 3 bases, J lost 4 bases, and 22 bases lay in between. The CDR3 covers 17 residues. CDR1 is SGHNT, CDR2 YYREEE, per germline (reference sequence). The DNA of the CDR3 is TGTGCCAGCAGCTCCCCAATGCCGGGACTGACTACCTATGGCTACACCTTC. Its translation: CASSSPMPGLTTYGYTF.

The V gene is TRBV4-3, the J gene TRBJ2-4; TRBD2 matches at 12 bases. This CDR3 is 17 amino acids long. Unmatched junction bases numbered 9, after V lost 2 bases and J lost 7 bases. Germline values: CDR1 LGHNA, CDR2 YSLEER. CDR3 coding DNA: TGCGCCAGCAGCCAACAGCTAGCGGGGGGGCAGTTGAACATTCAGTACTTC. Amino acids: CASSQQLAGGQLNIQYF.

This clone was observed a single time. This chain connects TRBV9 to TRBJ1-5; D uncertain. The CDR3 consists of 13 residues. V gave up 0 bases and J gave up 7 bases, with 8 bases separating them. Germline V gene data show CDR1 as SGDLS and CDR2 as YYNGEE. In nucleotides, the CDR3 is TGTGCCAGCAGCGTAGACACAGTACAGCCCCAGCATTTT. Encoded protein: CASSVDTVQPQHF.

A single count supports this clone. The gene calls are TRBV3-1 (or the pseudogene TRBV3-2) and TRBJ1-2, with D perhaps matching TRBD1 (5 bases). Germline V gene lookup returns CDR1 LGHDT and CDR2 YNNKEL (reference sequence). The CDR3 has 13 residues. V lost 1 base to trimming and J lost 8 bases, with 11 bases between them. Here the CDR3 reads CASSQVSQGGYTF. For the CDR3, the DNA is TGTGCCAGCAGCCAAGTTAGTCAGGGAGGCTACACCTTC.